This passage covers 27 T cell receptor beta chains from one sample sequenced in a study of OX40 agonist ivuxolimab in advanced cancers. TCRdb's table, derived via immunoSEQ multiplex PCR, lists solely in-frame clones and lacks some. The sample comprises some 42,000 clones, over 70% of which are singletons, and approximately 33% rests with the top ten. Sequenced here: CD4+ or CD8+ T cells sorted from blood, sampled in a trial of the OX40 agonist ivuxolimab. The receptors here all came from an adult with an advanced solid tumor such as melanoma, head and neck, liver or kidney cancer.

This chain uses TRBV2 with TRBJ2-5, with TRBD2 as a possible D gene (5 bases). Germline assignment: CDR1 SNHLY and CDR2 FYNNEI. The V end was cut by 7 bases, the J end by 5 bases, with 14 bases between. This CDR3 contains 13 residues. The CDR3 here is CASKEGSSETQYF. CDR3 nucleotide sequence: TGTGCCAGCAAAGAGGGCAGTTCTGAGACCCAGTACTTC.

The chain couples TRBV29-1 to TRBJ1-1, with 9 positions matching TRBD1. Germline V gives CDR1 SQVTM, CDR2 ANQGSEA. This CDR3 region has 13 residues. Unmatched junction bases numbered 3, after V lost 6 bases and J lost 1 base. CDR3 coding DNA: TGCAGCGTGGCGGGACAGGGGAACACTGAAGCTTTCTTT. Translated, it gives CSVAGQGNTEAFF. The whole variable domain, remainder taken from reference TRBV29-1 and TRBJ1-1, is SAVISQKPSRDICQRGTSLTIQCQVDSQVTMMFWYRQQPGQSLTLIATANQGSEATYESGFVIDKFPISRPNLTFSTLTVSNMSPEDSSIYLCSVAGQGNTEAFFGQGTRLTVV.

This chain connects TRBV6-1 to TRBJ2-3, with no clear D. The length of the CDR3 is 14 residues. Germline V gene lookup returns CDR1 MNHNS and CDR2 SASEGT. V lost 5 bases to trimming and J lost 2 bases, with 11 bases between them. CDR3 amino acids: CASSKVRNTDTQYF. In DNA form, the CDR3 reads TGTGCCAGCAGTAAGGTGCGGAACACAGATACGCAGTATTTT.

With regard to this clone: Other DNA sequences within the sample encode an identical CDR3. The chain's CDR3 is CASSRRSGGVNTGELFF. CDR3 nucleotides: TGCGCCAGCAGCCGAAGATCAGGGGGAGTCAACACCGGGGAGCTGTTTTTT. J is TRBJ2-2 and V is TRBV4-1, with 7 bases fitting TRBD1. The germline CDR1 and CDR2 sequences are MGHRA and YSYEKL. J gave up 2 bases and V 4 bases, and 10 bases lay outside the gene matches. The CDR3 spans 17 residues.

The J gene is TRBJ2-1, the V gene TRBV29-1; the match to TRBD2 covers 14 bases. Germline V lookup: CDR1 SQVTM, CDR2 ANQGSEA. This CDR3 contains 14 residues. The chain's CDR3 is CGVWGTSGGNEQFF. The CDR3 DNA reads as TGCGGAGTTTGGGGGACTAGCGGGGGAAATGAGCAGTTCTTC.

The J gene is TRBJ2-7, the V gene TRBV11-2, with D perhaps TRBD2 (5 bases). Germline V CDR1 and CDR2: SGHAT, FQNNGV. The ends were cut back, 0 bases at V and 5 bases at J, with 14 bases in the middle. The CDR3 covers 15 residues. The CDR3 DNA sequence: TGTGCCAGCAGCTTAGAACTGGGGAGTTGGGACGAGCAGTACTTC. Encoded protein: CASSLELGSWDEQYF.

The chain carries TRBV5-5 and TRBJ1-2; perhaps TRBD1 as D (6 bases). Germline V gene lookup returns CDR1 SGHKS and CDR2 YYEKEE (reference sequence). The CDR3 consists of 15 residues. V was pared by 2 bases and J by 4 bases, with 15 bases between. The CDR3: CASSLLGQGPYGYTF. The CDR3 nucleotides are TGTGCCAGCAGCTTACTTGGGCAGGGGCCCTATGGCTACACCTTC.

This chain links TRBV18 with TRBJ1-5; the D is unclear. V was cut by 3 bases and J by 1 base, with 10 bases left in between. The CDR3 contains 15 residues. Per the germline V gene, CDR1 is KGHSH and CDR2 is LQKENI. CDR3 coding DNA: TGTGCCAGCTCACCGGCGGGGTCGAGCAATCAGCCCCAGCATTTT. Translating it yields CASSPAGSSNQPQHF.

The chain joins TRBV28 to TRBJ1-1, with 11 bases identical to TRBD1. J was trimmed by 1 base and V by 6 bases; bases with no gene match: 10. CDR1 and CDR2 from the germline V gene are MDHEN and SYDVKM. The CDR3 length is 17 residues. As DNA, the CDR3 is TGTGCCAGCAGCCCCTCAGGGACAGGGGGGGGGAACACTGAAGCTTTCTTT. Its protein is CASSPSGTGGGNTEAFF.

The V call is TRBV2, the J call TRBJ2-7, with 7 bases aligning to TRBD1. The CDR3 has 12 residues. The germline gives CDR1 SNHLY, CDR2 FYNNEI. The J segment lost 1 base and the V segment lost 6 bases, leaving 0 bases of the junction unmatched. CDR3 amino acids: CASRDRSYEQYF. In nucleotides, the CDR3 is TGTGCCAGCAGGGACAGGTCCTACGAGCAGTACTTC. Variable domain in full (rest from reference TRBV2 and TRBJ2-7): EPEVTQTPSHQVTQMGQEVILRCVPISNHLYFYWYRQILGQKVEFLVSFYNNEISEKSEIFDDQFSVERPDGSNFTLKIRSTKLEDSAMYFCASRDRSYEQYFGPGTRLTVT.

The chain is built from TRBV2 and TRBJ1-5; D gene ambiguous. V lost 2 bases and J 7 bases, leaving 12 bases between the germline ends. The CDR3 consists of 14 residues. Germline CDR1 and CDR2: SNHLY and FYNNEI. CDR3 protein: CASSELRAGQPQHF. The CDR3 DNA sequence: TGTGCCAGCAGTGAACTAAGGGCTGGGCAGCCCCAGCATTTT. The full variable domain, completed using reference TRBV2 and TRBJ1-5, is EPEVTQTPSHQVTQMGQEVILRCVPISNHLYFYWYRQILGQKVEFLVSFYNNEISEKSEIFDDQFSVERPDGSNFTLKIRSTKLEDSAMYFCASSELRAGQPQHFGDGTRLSIL.

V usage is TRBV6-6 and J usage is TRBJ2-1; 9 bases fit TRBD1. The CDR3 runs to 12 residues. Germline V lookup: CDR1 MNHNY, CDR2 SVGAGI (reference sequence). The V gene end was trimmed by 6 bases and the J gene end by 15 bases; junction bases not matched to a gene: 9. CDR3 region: CASSLVRTGAFF. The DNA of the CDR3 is TGTGCCAGCAGCCTGGTAAGGACAGGGGCGTTCTTC.

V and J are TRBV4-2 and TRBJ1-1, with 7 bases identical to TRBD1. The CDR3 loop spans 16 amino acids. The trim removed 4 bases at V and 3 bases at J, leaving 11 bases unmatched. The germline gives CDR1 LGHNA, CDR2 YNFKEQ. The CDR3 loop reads CASSPGTARGDTEAFF. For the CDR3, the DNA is TGTGCCAGCAGCCCCGGGACAGCGAGAGGGGACACTGAAGCTTTCTTT.

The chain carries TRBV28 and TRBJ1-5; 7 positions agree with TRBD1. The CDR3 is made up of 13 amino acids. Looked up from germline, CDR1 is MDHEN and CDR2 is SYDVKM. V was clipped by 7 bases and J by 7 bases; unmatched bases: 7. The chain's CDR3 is CASKAGGTQPQHF. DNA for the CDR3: TGTGCCAGCAAGGCAGGGGGGACCCAGCCCCAGCATTTT.

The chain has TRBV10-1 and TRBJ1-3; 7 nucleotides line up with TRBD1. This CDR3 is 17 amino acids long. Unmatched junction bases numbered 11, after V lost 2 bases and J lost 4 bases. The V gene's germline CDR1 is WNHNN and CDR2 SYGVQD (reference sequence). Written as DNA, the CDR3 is TGCGCCAGCAGTGAGCCTGTGACAGGGTCGGGAGGAAACACCATATATTTT. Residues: CASSEPVTGSGGNTIYF.

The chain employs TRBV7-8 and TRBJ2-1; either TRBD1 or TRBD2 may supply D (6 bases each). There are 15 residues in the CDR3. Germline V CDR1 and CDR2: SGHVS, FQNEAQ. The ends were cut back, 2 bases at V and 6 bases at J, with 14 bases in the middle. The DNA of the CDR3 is TGTGCCAGCAGCTTAAGGTGGGGGGCGGGCAATGAGCAGTTCTTC. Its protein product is CASSLRWGAGNEQFF.

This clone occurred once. The CDR3 DNA reads TGTGCCAGCGGACAGCCGGTTAATGAAAAACTGTTTTTT. Translated: CASGQPVNEKLFF. The chain uses TRBV28 and TRBJ1-4, with D possibly TRBD1 on 6 matching bases. CDR1 is MDHEN, CDR2 SYDVKM, per germline. V lost 8 bases and J 4 bases, leaving 11 bases between the germline ends. This CDR3 contains 13 residues. Filled out from reference TRBV28 and TRBJ1-4, the complete variable domain reads DVKVTQSSRYLVKRTGEKVFLECVQDMDHENMFWYRQDPGLGLRLIYFSYDVKMKEKGDIPEGYSVSREKKERFSLILESASTNQTSMYLCASGQPVNEKLFFGSGTQLSVL.

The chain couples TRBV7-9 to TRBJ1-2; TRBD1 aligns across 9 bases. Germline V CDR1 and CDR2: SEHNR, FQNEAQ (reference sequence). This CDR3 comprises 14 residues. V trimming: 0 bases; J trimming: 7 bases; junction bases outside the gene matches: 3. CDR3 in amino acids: CASSLAQGARGYTF. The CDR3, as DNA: TGTGCCAGCAGCTTAGCACAGGGGGCACGTGGCTACACCTTC.

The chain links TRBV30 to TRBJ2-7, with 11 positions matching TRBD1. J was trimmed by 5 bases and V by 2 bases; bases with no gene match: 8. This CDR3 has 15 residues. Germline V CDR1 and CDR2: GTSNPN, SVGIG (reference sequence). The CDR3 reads CAWSTGTGGSDEQYF. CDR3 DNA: TGTGCCTGGAGTACCGGGACAGGGGGTTCCGACGAGCAGTACTTC.

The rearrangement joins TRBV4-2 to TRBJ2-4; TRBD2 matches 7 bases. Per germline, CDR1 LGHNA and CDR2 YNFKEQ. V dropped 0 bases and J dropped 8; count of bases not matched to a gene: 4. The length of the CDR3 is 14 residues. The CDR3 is CASSQDGGSDIQYF. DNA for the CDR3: TGTGCCAGCAGCCAAGATGGCGGGAGTGACATTCAGTACTTC.

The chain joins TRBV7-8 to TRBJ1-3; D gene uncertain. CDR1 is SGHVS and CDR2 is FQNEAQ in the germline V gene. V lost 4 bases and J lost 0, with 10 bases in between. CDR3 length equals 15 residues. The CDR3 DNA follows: TGTGCCAGCAGCTGGGGATCCGTCTCTGGAAACACCATATATTTT. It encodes CASSWGSVSGNTIYF.

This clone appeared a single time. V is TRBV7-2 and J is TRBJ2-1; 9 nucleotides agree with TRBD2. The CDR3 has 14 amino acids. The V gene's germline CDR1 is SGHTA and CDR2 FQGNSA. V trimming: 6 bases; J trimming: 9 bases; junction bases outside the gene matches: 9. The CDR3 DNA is TGTGCCAGCAGTTTTAGCGGGGGTGGGGTTGAGCAGTTCTTC. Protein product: CASSFSGGGVEQFF.

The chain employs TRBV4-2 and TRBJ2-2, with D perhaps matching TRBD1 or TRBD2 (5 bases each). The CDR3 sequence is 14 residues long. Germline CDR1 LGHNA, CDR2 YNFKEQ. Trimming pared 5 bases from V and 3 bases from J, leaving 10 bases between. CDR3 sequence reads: CASSEVGDTGELFF. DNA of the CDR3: TGTGCCAGCAGCGAGGTGGGGGACACCGGGGAGCTGTTTTTT.

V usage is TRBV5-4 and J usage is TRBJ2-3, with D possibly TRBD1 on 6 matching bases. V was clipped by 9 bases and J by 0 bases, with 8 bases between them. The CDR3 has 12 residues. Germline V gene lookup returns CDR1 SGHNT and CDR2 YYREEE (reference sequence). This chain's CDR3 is CANGQSTDTQYF. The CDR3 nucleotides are TGTGCCAACGGACAGAGCACAGATACGCAGTATTTT.

For the CDR3, the DNA is TGTGCCAGCAATACAGGACAGGACTATGGCTACACCTTC. Its translation: CASNTGQDYGYTF. The chain is built from TRBV6-6 and TRBJ1-2, with 7 bases aligning to TRBD1. Trimming at V came to 7 bases and at J to 3 bases, leaving 5 bases not matched to a gene. The V gene's germline CDR1 is MNHNY and CDR2 SVGAGI (reference sequence). There are 13 residues in the CDR3.

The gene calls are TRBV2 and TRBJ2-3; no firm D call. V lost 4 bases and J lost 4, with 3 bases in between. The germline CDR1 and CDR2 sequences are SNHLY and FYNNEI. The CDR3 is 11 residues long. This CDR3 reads CASSGPDTQYF. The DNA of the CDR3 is TGTGCCAGCAGTGGCCCAGATACGCAGTATTTT.

The CDR3 here is CASSLGSQPQHF. The DNA for the CDR3 is TGTGCCAGCAGCTTAGGCTCCCAGCCCCAGCATTTT. This rearrangement joins TRBV7-8 to TRBJ1-5; D remains unclear. CDR1 is SGHVS, CDR2 FQNEAQ, per germline. The CDR3 has 12 residues. V lost 1 base and J lost 7, with 5 bases in between.